Given below is one TCR beta chain in context. The antigen remains undetermined. The sample holds other DNA sequences that translate to the same CDR3. Time point denoted: cycle 4 day 1 (C4D1), after more than five weeks of nivolumab. Relapse was seen in all patients after autologous stem cell transplantation, and brentuximab vedotin exposure was variable. Best outcomes ranged across complete response, partial response and progressive disease. There are 13 residues in the CDR3. CDR1 is SGHDT and CDR2 is YYEEEE in the germline V gene. Trimming stripped 3 bases from V and 2 bases from J, with 8 bases between. This sample is part of a study of PD-1 blockade in classical Hodgkin lymphoma. The wider study: The patients were dosed with nivolumab 3 mg/kg, infused intravenously every 2 weeks. General study findings and limits: Similar baseline diversity was found in complete responders and newly diagnosed patients. TCR diversity at baseline was reported to be reduced in newly diagnosed patients relative to healthy donors.

Only in-frame clones appear in the TCRdb table, and some are missing; sequencing was by immunoSEQ multiplex PCR. Among about 90,000 clones listed, about nine tenths were seen once. This sequence originates from a human donor with classical Hodgkin lymphoma. The gene calls are TRBV5-6 and TRBJ1-1, with D perhaps TRBD1 (6 bases). The source was peripheral blood mononuclear cells (PBMCs), collected before the fourth cycle of nivolumab. CDR3 sequence: CASSWTANTEAFF. CDR3 bases: TGTGCCAGCAGCTGGACAGCCAACACTGAAGCTTTCTTT. The variable domain in full, completed from reference TRBV5-6 and TRBJ1-1, reads DAGVTQSPTHLIKTRGQQVTLRCSPKSGHDTVSWYQQALGQGPQFIFQYYEEEERQRGNFPDRFSGHQFPNYSSELNVNALLLGDSALYLCASSWTANTEAFFGQGTRLTVV.